These 8 T cell receptor beta chains originate from one sample sequenced in a study of vaccination and CD4 T cells after COVID-19. These receptors lack a known antigen. The sample's treatment: approximately 11-day PBMC culture with coronavirus spike peptide pools or control peptides (ViraFEST assay). Sequenced with the Oncomine TCR Beta short-read assay was DNA taken from cultured CD4+ T cells. TCRdb re-analysed the PCR reads in MiXCR, keeping a single row per CDR3 protein. Found here are about 18,000 distinct CDR3 sequences, approximately 38% of them singletons; the top ten hold roughly 12%. Input material: CD4+ T cells from blood, cultured in vitro. These receptors all come from a human donor who had recovered from COVID-19.

This clonotype appeared a few times. The rearrangement joins TRBV7-2 to TRBJ1-5; possibly TRBD1 for D (6 bases). Per germline, CDR1 SGHTA and CDR2 FQGNSA. The CDR3 is made up of 16 amino acids. Trimming removed 0 bases from V and 2 bases from J, with 11 bases in between. The CDR3 sequence: CASSLAGGHGNQPQHF. As DNA, the CDR3 is TGTGCCAGCAGCTTAGCGGGGGGGCATGGCAATCAGCCCCAGCATTTT.

V gene TRBV23-1 combines with J gene TRBJ2-5; D might be TRBD2 (6 bases). TRBV23-1 falls under the ORF class, with uncertain function. This CDR3 comprises 15 residues. Trimming removed 8 bases at V and 5 bases at J, with 21 bases between. The CDR3 region is CASLIWEVSRETQYF. CDR3 nucleotides: TGCGCCAGCTTAATTTGGGAGGTAAGTAGGGAGACCCAGTACTTC.

The V gene is TRBV20-1, the J gene TRBJ2-7; TRBD2 agrees at 8 bases. Germline V gene lookup returns CDR1 DFQATT and CDR2 SNEGSKA (reference sequence). After removal of 8 bases from V and 1 base from J, the junction contained 19 bases not matched to a gene. The CDR3 consists of 17 residues. The CDR3 nucleotides read TGCAGTAGCCAGTTGTCCGGGAGGGGCGGTTATTCCTACGAGCAGTACTTC. Protein product: CSSQLSGRGGYSYEQYF.

The chain uses TRBV5-8 and TRBJ2-3; 8 bases are shared with TRBD1. The CDR3 has 14 amino acids. Trimming at V came to 2 bases and at J to 3 bases, leaving 2 bases not matched to a gene. Per germline, CDR1 SGHTS and CDR2 YDEGEE. CDR3 residues: CASSFDRGTDTQYF. CDR3 DNA: TGTGCCAGCAGCTTTGACAGGGGAACAGATACGCAGTATTTT.

This clonotype was counted only a few times. The CDR3 nucleotides are TGTGCCAGCAGCGACCGGCGGGGTTCCGAGCAGTACTTC. This encodes CASSDRRGSEQYF. This sequence joins TRBV7-8 and TRBJ2-7; perhaps TRBD2 as D (6 bases). Germline V gives CDR1 SGHVS, CDR2 FQNEAQ. The CDR3 runs to 13 residues. Deletions cut 5 bases from V and 6 bases from J, with 14 bases between.

This clonotype appeared a few times. The rearrangement uses TRBV7-9 and TRBJ1-5; no clear D gene. CDR1 SEHNR and CDR2 FQNEAQ come from the germline V gene (reference sequence). The CDR3 length is 14 residues. The V and J ends lost 2 bases and 7 bases respectively, with 12 bases between them. The CDR3 protein is CASSLNPPGQPQHF. The CDR3 nucleotides read TGTGCCAGCAGCTTAAACCCTCCGGGGCAGCCCCAGCATTTT.

In this sample, this clonotype is medium-sized. The chain has TRBV15 and TRBJ2-3, with a possible D match to TRBD2 (6 bases). This CDR3 has 14 amino acids. Germline assignment: CDR1 LNHNV and CDR2 YYDKDF (reference sequence). V was clipped by 5 bases and J by 6 bases, with 15 bases between them. In nucleotides, the CDR3 is TGTGCCACCAGCCCTCGACTAGTTCTTGATACGCAGTATTTT. This translates into CATSPRLVLDTQYF.

The chain is built from TRBV30 and TRBJ2-5; TRBD1 matches 7 bases. The CDR3 contains 14 residues. Trimming removed 5 bases from V and 3 bases from J; junction bases left unmatched: 9. Germline V gene lookup returns CDR1 GTSNPN and CDR2 SVGIG (reference sequence). CDR3 coding DNA: TGTGCCTGGGTCCCCGTAACAGGGGAAGAGACCCAGTACTTC. Translation gives CAWVPVTGEETQYF.